The 13 T cell receptor beta chains below come from one sample, sequenced in a study of blood T cell repertoires in COVID-19. The method was immunoSEQ multiplex PCR; TCRdb's version includes in-frame clones alone and lacks a portion of them. The sample lists a few hundred thousand clones, 83% seen once, with over 0.95% in the top ten. The sequenced material came from peripheral blood. The receptors here all came from a woman between 25 and 40 years old with COVID-19, enrolled during active disease.

This clone came up a few times. This chain uses TRBV19 with TRBJ1-2; D is undetermined. Between the trimmed V and J ends, which lost 0 bases and 6 bases, there was a span of 11 bases. Germline CDR1 and CDR2: LNHDA and SQIVND (reference sequence). The CDR3 consists of 14 residues. The CDR3 coding sequence is TGTGCCAGTAGTATAGATCGAGGCAGTAATGGCTACACCTTC. Amino acid sequence: CASSIDRGSNGYTF. The variable domain in full, completed from reference TRBV19 and TRBJ1-2, reads DGGITQSPKYLFRKEGQNVTLSCEQNLNHDAMYWYRQDPGQGLRLIYYSQIVNDFQKGDIAEGYSVSREKKESFPLTVTSAQKNPTAFYLCASSIDRGSNGYTFGSGTRLTVV.

The chain employs TRBV6-2 or TRBV6-3 and TRBJ1-6; 7 positions match TRBD1. With V trimmed by 2 bases and J by 0 bases, 10 bases remained unmatched. Germline V gene lookup returns CDR1 MNHEY and CDR2 SVGEGT. This CDR3 has 19 residues. The CDR3 DNA sequence: TGTGCCAGCAGTTACGAGAGGATTTCAGGGGGCTCCTATAATTCACCCCTCCACTTT. Protein: CASSYERISGGSYNSPLHF.

V and J are TRBV12-5 and TRBJ2-7; 12 bases line up with TRBD2. Germline loops: CDR1 LGHNT, CDR2 FRNRAP. J was trimmed by 5 bases and V by 1 base; bases with no gene match: 9. The CDR3 covers 17 residues. In nucleotides, the CDR3 is TGTGCTAGTGGTTTGGCCCTAGCGGGAGGGCCGGCTCACGAGCAGTACTTC. The encoded protein is CASGLALAGGPAHEQYF.

The chain links TRBV7-9 to TRBJ2-7, with a weak D call TRBD2 (5 bases). The CDR3 has 13 residues. Trimming stripped 5 bases from V and 6 bases from J, with 14 bases between. Germline V CDR1 and CDR2: SEHNR, FQNEAQ (reference sequence). CDR3 DNA: TGTGCCAGCAGCGAGGGAAGCGGACTCGAGCAGTACTTC. This sequence encodes CASSEGSGLEQYF.

V gene TRBV4-3 combines with J gene TRBJ2-1; D is ambiguous. The CDR3 runs 15 residues. Trimming pared 3 bases from V and 1 base from J, leaving 10 bases between. Germline V CDR1 and CDR2: LGHNA, YSLEER. The CDR3 nucleotides read TGCGCCAGCAGCCAGGGTGCAGGTTCCTACAATGAGCAGTTCTTC. Translated: CASSQGAGSYNEQFF.

V usage is TRBV5-4 and J usage is TRBJ2-5; TRBD2 aligns across 8 bases. CDR3 length: 15 amino acids. Germline V CDR1 and CDR2: SGHNT, YYREEE (reference sequence). J gave up 1 base and V 6 bases, and 8 bases lay outside the gene matches. This chain's CDR3 is CASTAAGGLQETQYF. CDR3 coding DNA: TGTGCCAGCACCGCCGCGGGGGGCCTCCAAGAGACCCAGTACTTC.

The DNA for the CDR3 is TGTGCCAGCTCACCACGTCCCGGGACAGGGGCGGGCGATAATCAGCCCCAGCATTTT. It encodes CASSPRPGTGAGDNQPQHF. The gene calls are TRBV18 and TRBJ1-5, with 10 bases aligning to TRBD1. Losses at the gene ends were 1 base for V and 4 bases for J; bases not matched to a gene: 13. Per germline, CDR1 KGHSH and CDR2 LQKENI. The CDR3 length is 19 residues.

This chain joins TRBV6-5 and TRBJ2-5, with TRBD1 as a possible D gene (5 bases). CDR3 length: 12 amino acids. Germline V gives CDR1 MNHEY, CDR2 SVGAGI. Trimming stripped 4 bases from V and 3 bases from J, with 6 bases between. The CDR3 is CASSLQEETQYF. In nucleotides, the CDR3 is TGTGCCAGCAGTTTACAGGAAGAGACCCAGTACTTC.

The chain employs TRBV4-1 and TRBJ1-1; 9 bases are a match to TRBD1. The V segment lost 3 bases and the J segment 3 bases; nucleotides outside the gene matches: 5. The CDR3 spans 15 residues. Germline V gene sequence: CDR1 MGHRA, CDR2 YSYEKL. The chain's CDR3 is CASSQWTGADTEAFF. CDR3 DNA sequence: TGCGCCAGCAGCCAGTGGACAGGGGCGGACACTGAAGCTTTCTTT.

The chain couples TRBV29-1 to TRBJ2-3; 7 bases align to TRBD1. Germline trimming cut 6 bases from V and 2 bases from J; bases unmatched to any gene: 11. The CDR3 is 15 residues long. Germline-derived CDR1 and CDR2 are SQVTM and ANQGSEA. The CDR3: CSVKRDRALTDTQYF. In nucleotides, the CDR3 is TGCAGCGTAAAACGAGACAGGGCGCTCACAGATACGCAGTATTTT.

This chain joins TRBV27 and TRBJ2-5, with D uncertain. The CDR3 is 15 amino acids. The germline CDR1 and CDR2 sequences are MNHEY and SMNVEV (reference sequence). V lost 2 bases to trimming and J lost 2 bases, with 12 bases between them. CDR3 nucleotide sequence: TGTGCCAGCAGTTTAAGGTTACTAAAGCAAGAGACCCAGTACTTC. It translates to CASSLRLLKQETQYF.

V gene TRBV2 combines with J gene TRBJ1-1; no firm D call. Germline CDR1 and CDR2: SNHLY and FYNNEI. This CDR3 comprises 14 residues. Trimming cost V 5 bases and J 1 base, with 11 bases left between them. CDR3 sequence (DNA): TGTGCCAGCAGTCCCTTTACTGCGAACACTGAAGCTTTCTTT. Protein sequence: CASSPFTANTEAFF.

V usage is TRBV7-6 and J usage is TRBJ2-3; 8 nucleotides align to TRBD2. The ends lost 5 bases at V and 2 bases at J; junction bases unmatched: 9. The CDR3 consists of 16 residues. The germline V gene encodes CDR1 SGHVS and CDR2 FNYEAQ. The CDR3 sequence: CASSTLGGGPTDTQYF. The CDR3 DNA follows: TGTGCCAGCAGCACTCTCGGCGGGGGGCCCACAGATACGCAGTATTTT.